Following are 6 T cell receptor beta chains from one sample sequenced in a study of CD8 T cells in ankylosing spondylitis. TCRdb re-called the 5' RACE reads with MiXCR, one entry per CDR3 protein. The table has around 90,000 distinct CDR3 sequences, around 30% seen once; the top ten hold about 60%. The sample taken for sequencing was blood, either unsorted or a sorted T cell fraction (not recorded which). All receptors come from a male donor with ankylosing spondylitis or in good health (not recorded which).

This clonotype has only a few counts. This chain connects TRBV27 to TRBJ2-2; 8 bases match TRBD1. The V segment lost 5 bases and the J segment 5 bases; nucleotides outside the gene matches: 4. The germline V gene has CDR1 MNHEY and CDR2 SMNVEV (reference sequence). This CDR3 has 14 residues. The CDR3 protein is CASSPGQGTGELFF. In DNA, the CDR3 is TGTGCCAGCAGTCCCGGACAGGGAACCGGGGAGCTGTTTTTT.

This clonotype was counted many times. This rearrangement joins TRBV7-2 to TRBJ1-2; D is perhaps TRBD1 (6 bases). The CDR3 is made up of 14 amino acids. The germline CDR1 and CDR2 sequences are SGHTA and FQGNSA. With 1 base removed from V and 8 bases from J, the gap between germline ends came to 14 bases. In DNA form, the CDR3 reads TGTGCCAGCAGCTTAGATTCGGGGGCGAAGGGCTACACCTTC. Translation gives CASSLDSGAKGYTF.

In its sample, this clonotype was seen a few times. This chain uses TRBV5-1 with TRBJ2-5, with D tentatively TRBD2 (6 bases). The germline V and J ends were trimmed by 4 bases and 5 bases, with 12 bases remaining between them. Germline V gene data show CDR1 as SGHRS and CDR2 as YFSETQ. The CDR3 is 13 residues long. CDR3 bases: TGCGCCAGCAGCCCCGGGACTCCCGAGACCCAGTACTTC. It yields the protein CASSPGTPETQYF.

This clonotype was seen repeatedly, ten times or more. The rearrangement links TRBV29-1 to TRBJ2-7; weak D call: TRBD2 (6 bases). The CDR3 totals 11 residues. Trimming stripped 7 bases from V and 6 bases from J, with 13 bases between. Per germline, CDR1 SQVTM and CDR2 ANQGSEA. The CDR3 loop is CSGEAGGEQYF. As DNA, the CDR3 is TGCAGCGGGGAGGCTGGGGGCGAGCAGTACTTC.

The genes are TRBV11-2 and TRBJ2-3, with no clear D. The germline gives CDR1 SGHAT, CDR2 FQNNGV. The CDR3 runs to 15 residues. V gave up 8 bases and J gave up 3 bases, with 18 bases separating them. The CDR3 spells CASSSYTRRTDTQYF. Written as DNA, the CDR3 is TGTGCCAGCTCATCTTACACACGACGGACAGATACGCAGTATTTT.

This clonotype was recorded only once. The J gene is TRBJ1-1, the V gene TRBV12-3 or TRBV12-4; D remains ambiguous. CDR3 length equals 15 residues. The germline V and J ends were trimmed by 2 bases and 5 bases, with 15 bases remaining between them. The CDR3 region has the DNA TGTGCCAGCAGTTTAAGTAGAAGATTTTATACTGAAGCTTTCTTT. It translates to CASSLSRRFYTEAFF.